This is a list of T cell receptor beta chains from one sample in a study of Graves' ophthalmopathy and Graves' hyperthyroidism. MiXCR, applied by TCRdb to the multiplex PCR reads, yields one record per CDR3 protein. The sample lists hundreds of thousands of distinct CDR3 sequences; under 50% were seen once. Sample: peripheral blood. The receptors stem from an adult man with Graves' ophthalmopathy. Both conserved end residues are part of each CDR3. A D gene is named only where the DNA matches it firmly. The size field is filled for only some rows; it gives once, few, many or a size class.

length: 15
D: NA
J: TRBJ2-2
size: few
V: TRBV6-6
DNA: TGTGCCAGCAGTCGCGGTTGGGGGGTCACCGGGGAGCTGTTTTTT
CDR3: CASSRGWGVTGELFF

length: 15
D: TRBD2
J: TRBJ2-5
size: once
V: TRBV25-1
DNA: TGTGCCAGTAGTGAAACCGGGAGGATGGCAGAGACCCAGTACTTC
CDR3: CASSETGRMAETQYF

length: 14
D: TRBD1
J: TRBJ1-1
size: NA
V: TRBV5-5
DNA: TGTGCCAGCAGCTTGGGGGAGGGGACAGGGAGGACTTTCTTT
CDR3: CASSLGEGTGRTFF

length: 15
D: NA
J: TRBJ2-7
size: NA
V: TRBV5-1
DNA: TGCGCCAGCAGCCCCGGGTGGGGTGCCCCCTACGAGCAGTACTTC
CDR3: CASSPGWGAPYEQYF

length: 13
D: NA
J: TRBJ1-1
size: many
V: TRBV7-2
DNA: TGTGCCAGCAGGGAGGCCAGGGACACTGAAGCTTTCTTT
CDR3: CASREARDTEAFF

length: 15
D: TRBD2
J: TRBJ2-3
size: few
V: TRBV7-2
DNA: TGTGCCAGCAGCAGAACGGGGGGGCACGTATATACGCAGTATTTT
CDR3: CASSRTGGHVYTQYF

length: 14
D: TRBD1
J: TRBJ2-5
size: NA
V: TRBV7-6
DNA: TGTGCCAGCAGCCCCACAGGGGGGTCGGAGACCCAGTACTTC
CDR3: CASSPTGGSETQYF

length: 15
D: NA
J: TRBJ1-4
size: many
V: TRBV19
DNA: TGTGCCAGTAGTACCCCGACGGCAACTAATGAAAAACTGTTTTTT
CDR3: CASSTPTATNEKLFF

length: 14
D: NA
J: TRBJ2-7
size: few
V: TRBV12-3/TRBV12-4
DNA: TGTGCCAGCAGTTTTAATCCAGCCCACTACGAGCAGTACTTC
CDR3: CASSFNPAHYEQYF

length: 14
D: TRBD1
J: TRBJ2-7
size: many
V: TRBV9
DNA: TGTGCCAGCAGCGTCGGTCAGGGGGCGCTTGAGCAGTACTTC
CDR3: CASSVGQGALEQYF

length: 13
D: NA
J: TRBJ2-5
size: many
V: TRBV29-1
DNA: TGCAGCGTCGCGGGACAGCACCAAGAGACCCAGTACTTC
CDR3: CSVAGQHQETQYF

length: 16
D: NA
J: TRBJ2-5
size: few
V: TRBV19
DNA: TGTGCCAGTAGTAGGAGCCCCTCGGCAGGCCTGGAGACCCAGTACTTC
CDR3: CASSRSPSAGLETQYF

length: 15
D: TRBD1
J: TRBJ2-7
size: NA
V: TRBV5-1
DNA: TGCGCCAGCAGCCCGGGGACAGGGCCTGCGTACGAGCAGTACTTC
CDR3: CASSPGTGPAYEQYF

length: 13
D: NA
J: TRBJ2-5
size: many
V: TRBV7-3
DNA: TGTGCCAGCAGCTGGGGAGGTGGGAAGACCCAGTACTTC
CDR3: CASSWGGGKTQYF

length: 14
D: TRBD2
J: TRBJ2-7
size: many
V: TRBV12-3/TRBV12-4
DNA: TGTGCCAGCTCCCGGGGCGGGGGACTCTACGAGCAGTACTTC
CDR3: CASSRGGGLYEQYF

length: 16
D: NA
J: TRBJ1-6
size: many
V: TRBV5-6
DNA: TGTGCCAGCAGCCAGGACAGTGGGGCCCGGGATTCACCCCTCCACTTT
CDR3: CASSQDSGARDSPLHF

length: 11
D: NA
J: TRBJ1-1
size: NA
V: TRBV10-3
DNA: TGTGCCATCAGTGGACAGTCAGAAGCTTTCTTT
CDR3: CAISGQSEAFF

length: 14
D: NA
J: TRBJ2-1
size: NA
V: TRBV7-2
DNA: TGTGCCAGCAGCCACCCGTCTCTCTACAATGAGCAGTTCTTC
CDR3: CASSHPSLYNEQFF

length: 15
D: NA
J: TRBJ1-3
size: once
V: TRBV4-2
DNA: TGTGCCGGCACCCCTGATTGGGCTCCTGGAAACACCATATATTTT
CDR3: CAGTPDWAPGNTIYF

length: 13
D: TRBD2
J: TRBJ2-2
size: NA
V: TRBV7-9
DNA: TGTGCCAGCAGCTTGCAAGCGGGAGGGGAGCTGTTTTTT
CDR3: CASSLQAGGELFF

length: 14
D: NA
J: TRBJ1-1
size: many
V: TRBV10-3
DNA: TGTGCCATCAGTGAGTCGAATAATCGGGGGAAGGCTTTCTTT
CDR3: CAISESNNRGKAFF

length: 15
D: NA
J: TRBJ1-2
size: NA
V: TRBV12-3/TRBV12-4
DNA: TGTGCCAGCAGTTTCGGTTCGCAGGGAGTGAATGGCTACACCTTC
CDR3: CASSFGSQGVNGYTF

length: 15
D: NA
J: TRBJ2-5
size: many
V: TRBV6-1
DNA: NA
CDR3: CASSTSTGAGETQYF

length: 15
D: TRBD1
J: TRBJ1-6
size: many
V: TRBV6-6
DNA: TGTGCCAGCAGTTACTCACGGGACAGGCCCTCACCCCTCCACTTT
CDR3: CASSYSRDRPSPLHF

length: 15
D: TRBD1
J: TRBJ2-7
size: few
V: TRBV5-6
DNA: TGTGCCAGCAGCTTGGGCAGGGGGCACCTCTACGAGCAGTACTTC
CDR3: CASSLGRGHLYEQYF

length: 12
D: NA
J: TRBJ1-4
size: NA
V: TRBV6-5
DNA: TGTGCCAGCAACACAGTGAATGAAAAACTGTTTTTT
CDR3: CASNTVNEKLFF